This entry concerns a single T cell receptor (beta chain). What it binds is unknown. This entry comes from a study of human T cells and chemical hapten exposure. Regarding the study as a whole: In the PT1 data, expanded TCR counts showed a positive correlation with patch test score.

The time point is: pre-sensitization, week 0. The treatment here: therapeutic diphenylcyclopropenone sensitization with weekly scalp DPC. Each patch test followed a blood draw. Each donor was an alopecia patient between 18 and 70 years of age who qualified for DPC. Germline assignment: CDR1 LNHDA and CDR2 SQIVND (reference sequence). This CDR3 has 14 residues. V lost 7 bases and J lost 5, with 14 bases in between. Attachment of unique molecular identifiers to individual cDNA molecules was performed in the library. TCRdb re-called the RACE reads through MiXCR, storing one row per CDR3 protein. This sample has about 90,000 distinct CDR3 sequences, with 7.5% to 9.5% found just once.

V usage is TRBV19 and J usage is TRBJ2-2; possible D gene TRBD2, 6 bases. The specimen was whole blood, collected in connection with sensitization to the hapten diphenylcyclopropenone (DPC). The sequence was collected from a man in his forties or fifties with alopecia areata. Some clones in this sample may be carry-over from other donors' samples. This CDR3 is CASTGGVGTGELFF. CDR3 nucleotides: TGTGCCAGTACAGGAGGGGTTGGGACCGGGGAGCTGTTTTTT.